This paragraph reports one T cell receptor (beta chain). One end of the junction fails to match germline, which may point to a read error. This record comes from a study of cytomegalovirus exposure and HLA in healthy donors. In the PCR, 60 Vbeta and 13 Jbeta primers were used. Assay: immunoSEQ multiplex PCR; the TCRdb copy retains only in-frame clones and omits some. This table holds 100,000 to 150,000 clones, 83% found once. The CDR3 totals 15 residues. Germline V gene lookup returns CDR1 SSHAT and CDR2 FNYEAQ (reference sequence). The sample consisted of PBMCs. The V gene is TRBV7-7, the J gene TRBJ2-2; TRBD1 is a possible D gene (5 bases). The clonotype originates from a man between 35 and 55 years old in good health and CMV-seronegative. The chain's CDR3 is CASSLQATDTGELFF. The CDR3 nucleotides read TGTGCTAGCAGCTTACAGGCTACGGACACCGGGGAGCTGTTTTTT.